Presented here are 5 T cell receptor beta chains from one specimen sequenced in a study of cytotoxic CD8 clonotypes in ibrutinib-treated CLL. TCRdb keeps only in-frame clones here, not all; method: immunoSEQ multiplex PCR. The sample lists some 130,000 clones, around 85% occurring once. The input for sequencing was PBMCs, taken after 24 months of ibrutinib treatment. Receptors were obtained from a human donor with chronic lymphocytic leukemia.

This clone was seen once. CDR3 DNA sequence: TGTGCCAGCAGTGAAGCGGGGCGAAAAGGCGGGCAGTTCTTC. This sequence encodes CASSEAGRKGGQFF. The gene calls are TRBV2 and TRBJ2-1, with TRBD1 as a possible D gene (5 bases). Per germline, CDR1 SNHLY and CDR2 FYNNEI. The CDR3 runs to 14 residues. V lost 0 bases and J lost 12, with 15 bases in between.

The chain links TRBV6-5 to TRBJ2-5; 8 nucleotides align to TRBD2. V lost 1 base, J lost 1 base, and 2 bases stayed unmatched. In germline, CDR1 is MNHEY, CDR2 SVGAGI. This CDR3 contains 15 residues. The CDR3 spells CASSYWSGGQETQYF. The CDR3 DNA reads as TGTGCCAGCAGTTACTGGAGCGGGGGCCAAGAGACCCAGTACTTC.

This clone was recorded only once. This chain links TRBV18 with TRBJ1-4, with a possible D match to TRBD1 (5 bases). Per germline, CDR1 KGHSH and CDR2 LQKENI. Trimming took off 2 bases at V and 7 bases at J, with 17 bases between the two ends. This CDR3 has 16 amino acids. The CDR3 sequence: CASSPFEMVGGEKLFF. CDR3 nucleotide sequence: TGTGCCAGCTCACCATTCGAGATGGTTGGGGGTGAAAAACTGTTTTTT. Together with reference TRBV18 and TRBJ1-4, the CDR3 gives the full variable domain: NAGVMQNPRHLVRRRGQEARLRCSPMKGHSHVYWYRQLPEEGLKFMVYLQKENIIDESGMPKERFSAEFPKEGPSILRIQQVVRGDSAAYFCASSPFEMVGGEKLFFGSGTQLSVL.

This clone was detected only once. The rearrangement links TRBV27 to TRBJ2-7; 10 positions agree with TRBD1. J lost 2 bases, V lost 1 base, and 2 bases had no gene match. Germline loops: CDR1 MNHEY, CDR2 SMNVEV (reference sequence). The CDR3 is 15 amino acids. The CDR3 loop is CASSLLGQGPYEQYF. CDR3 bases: TGTGCCAGCAGTTTATTGGGACAGGGGCCCTACGAGCAGTACTTC.

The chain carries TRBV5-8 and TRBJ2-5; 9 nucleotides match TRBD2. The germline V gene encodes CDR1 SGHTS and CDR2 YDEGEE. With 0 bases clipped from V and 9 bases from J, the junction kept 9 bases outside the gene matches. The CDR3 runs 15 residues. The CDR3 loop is CASSLVSGRGAAQYF. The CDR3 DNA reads TGTGCCAGCAGCTTGGTTAGCGGGAGAGGAGCGGCCCAGTACTTC.